This TCR beta chain was captured in a study of blood T cell repertoires in COVID-19. This clone occurred once. Germline CDR1 LGHNA, CDR2 YNFKEQ. The CDR3 sequence is 14 residues long. The ends were cut back, 3 bases at V and 2 bases at J, with 10 bases in the middle. Using immunoSEQ multiplex PCR, the repertoire was profiled, and TCRdb retains in-frame clones only, with some absent. The data contain hundreds of thousands of clones, 83% of them seen just once; the ten biggest clones take up 9.4%. The sequence was collected from a woman between 45 and 60 years old who had recovered from COVID-19. The J gene is TRBJ2-5, the V gene TRBV4-2; no definite D call. Sequences were obtained from peripheral blood. The CDR3 DNA sequence: TGTGCCAGCAGCCACCCCGAGTCTCAAGAGACCCAGTACTTC. This translates into CASSHPESQETQYF.